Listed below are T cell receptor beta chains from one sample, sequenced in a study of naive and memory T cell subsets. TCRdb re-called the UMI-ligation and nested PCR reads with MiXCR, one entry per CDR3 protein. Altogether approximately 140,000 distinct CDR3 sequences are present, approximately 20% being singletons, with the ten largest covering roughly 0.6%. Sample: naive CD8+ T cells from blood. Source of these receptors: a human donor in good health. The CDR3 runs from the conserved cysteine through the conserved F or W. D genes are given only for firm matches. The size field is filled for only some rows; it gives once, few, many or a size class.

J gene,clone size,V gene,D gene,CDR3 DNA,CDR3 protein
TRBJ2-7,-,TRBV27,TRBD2,TGTGCCAGCAGTTTAAAAGCTTTACAAGCGGGGGTACTTTACGAGCAGTACTTC,CASSLKALQAGVLYEQYF
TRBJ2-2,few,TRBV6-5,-,TGTGCCAGCAGTTCACCCGGGACACTGGGAACCGGGGAGCTGTTTTTT,CASSSPGTLGTGELFF
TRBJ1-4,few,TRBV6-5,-,TGTGCCAGCAGTTTCGCGGTGGAGAATGAAAAACTGTTTTTT,CASSFAVENEKLFF
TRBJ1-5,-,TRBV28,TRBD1,TGTGCCAGCAGTCTGCAAACAGGGGGAGATCAGCCCCAGCATTTT,CASSLQTGGDQPQHF
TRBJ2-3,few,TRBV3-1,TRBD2,TGTGCCAGCAGCTCTATAGCGGGAGCGGTAGATACGCAGTATTTT,CASSSIAGAVDTQYF
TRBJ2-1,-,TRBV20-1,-,TGCAGTGCTGATCAGGGGGGGCGGGACTACAATGAGCAGTTCTTC,CSADQGGRDYNEQFF
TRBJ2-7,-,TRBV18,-,TGTGCCAGCTCCCAAGGGGACACCGCCTACGAGCAGTACTTC,CASSQGDTAYEQYF
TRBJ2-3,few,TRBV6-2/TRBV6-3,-,TGTGCCAGCAGCCGGGACATTTTGGATACGCAGTATTTT,CASSRDILDTQYF
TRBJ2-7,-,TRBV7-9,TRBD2,TGTGCCAGCAGCTTAGGAGGGCTAGCGGGAGCCTACGAGCAGTACTTC,CASSLGGLAGAYEQYF
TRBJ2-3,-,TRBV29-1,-,TGCAGCGTTGCCCCCAGGGGCCGAACTGCAGATACGCAGTATTTT,CSVAPRGRTADTQYF
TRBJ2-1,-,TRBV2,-,TGTGCCAGAGGCGGGGTGACGGGCTACAATGAGCAGTTCTTC,CARGGVTGYNEQFF
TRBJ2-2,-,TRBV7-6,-,TGTGCCAGCAGCTCCGGATCAGGGAGCTACACCGGGGAGCTGTTTTTT,CASSSGSGSYTGELFF
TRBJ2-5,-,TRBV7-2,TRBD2,TGTGCCAGCAGCTTATGGGGGAGGGAGGGGGAGACCCAGTACTTC,CASSLWGREGETQYF
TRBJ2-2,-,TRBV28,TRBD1,TGTGCCAGCAGTTTATTTGACAGGGTGGCCGGGGAGCTGTTTTTT,CASSLFDRVAGELFF
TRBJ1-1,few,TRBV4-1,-,TGCGCCAGCAGCCAAGATTCGGAGAACACTGAAGCTTTCTTT,CASSQDSENTEAFF
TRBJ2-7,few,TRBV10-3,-,TGTGCCATCAGTGTGGGGTCTGACTACGAGCAGTACTTC,CAISVGSDYEQYF
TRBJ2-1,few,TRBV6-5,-,TGTGCCAGCAGTTACTCGGTTTTGGCGAACAATGAGCAGTTCTTC,CASSYSVLANNEQFF
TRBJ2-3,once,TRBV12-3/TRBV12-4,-,TGTGCCAGCAGTTTGTTAGGGGGAGGGGCAGATACGCAGTATTTT,CASSLLGGGADTQYF
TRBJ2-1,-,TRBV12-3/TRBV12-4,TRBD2,TGTGCCCTTGGACTAGCGGGTTCCTACAATGAGCAGTTCTTC,CALGLAGSYNEQFF
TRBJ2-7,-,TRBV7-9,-,TGTGCCAGCAGCGTTACAACCGGGTCCACATATTACGAGCAGTACTTC,CASSVTTGSTYYEQYF
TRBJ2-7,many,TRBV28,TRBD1,TGTGCCAGCAGTTTACCGACAGGGGAAGAGTCCTACGAGCAGTACTTC,CASSLPTGEESYEQYF
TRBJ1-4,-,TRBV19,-,TGTGCCAGTAGTACTCCAGGGACAACTAATGAAAAACTGTTTTTT,CASSTPGTTNEKLFF
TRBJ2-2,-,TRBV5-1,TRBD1,TGCGCCAGCAGCTTGAGGGACAGGGGGCGCGACGGGGAGCTGTTTTTT,CASSLRDRGRDGELFF
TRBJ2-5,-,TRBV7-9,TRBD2,TGTGCCAGCAGCCGTCCAGCGGGAGAGGGGGAGACCCAGTACTTC,CASSRPAGEGETQYF
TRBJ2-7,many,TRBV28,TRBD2,TGTGCCAGCAGTTTATACGTAGCGGGAGGGTCCTACGAGCAGTACTTC,CASSLYVAGGSYEQYF
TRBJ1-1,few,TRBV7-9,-,TGTGCCAGCAGCTTAACTGGCTCGAAGGGCATCGCCGCTGAAGCTTTCTTT,CASSLTGSKGIAAEAFF
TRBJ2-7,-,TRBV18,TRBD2,TGTGCCAGCTCACCGGGTAGCGGGAGTTACGAGCAGTACTTC,CASSPGSGSYEQYF
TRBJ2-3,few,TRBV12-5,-,TGTGCTAGTGGTTTGGTACCCACCGGGACAACTAGCACAGATACGCAGTATTTT,CASGLVPTGTTSTDTQYF
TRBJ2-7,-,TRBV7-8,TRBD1,TGTGCCAGCAGCTTAGGAGGGCAGGGGGCCTACGAGCAGTACTTC,CASSLGGQGAYEQYF
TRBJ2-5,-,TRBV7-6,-,TGTGCCAGCAGCTTAGCGGAGGCAGGCGGGCAAGAGACCCAGTACTTC,CASSLAEAGGQETQYF
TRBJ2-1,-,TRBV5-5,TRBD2,TGTGCCAGCAGCTTTCGGGGACTAGCGGGGACGTGGGAGCAGTTCTTC,CASSFRGLAGTWEQFF
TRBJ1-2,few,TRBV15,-,TGTGCCACCAGCCATCGATACTATGGCTACACCTTC,CATSHRYYGYTF
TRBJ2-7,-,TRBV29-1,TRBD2,TGCAGCGTTGAAGAAGGGACTAGCGGGGTCTACGAGCAGTACTTC,CSVEEGTSGVYEQYF
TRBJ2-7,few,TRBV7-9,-,TGTGCCAGCAGCTTAGGTGACAGCTTCTACGAGCAGTACTTC,CASSLGDSFYEQYF
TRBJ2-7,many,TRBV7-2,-,TGTGCCAGCAGCTTAGTGTACGAGCAGTACTTC,CASSLVYEQYF
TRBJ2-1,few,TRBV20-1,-,TGCAGTGCTGGCCACTACAATGAGCAGTTCTTC,CSAGHYNEQFF
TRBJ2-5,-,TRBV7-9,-,TGTGCCAGCAGCTTAGACCTGGGGATGACCCAGTACTTC,CASSLDLGMTQYF
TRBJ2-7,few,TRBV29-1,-,TGCAGCGTTGAAGGCGACGGGTTCTCCTACGAGCAGTACTTC,CSVEGDGFSYEQYF